This T cell receptor beta chain emerged from a study of T-cell memory formation after mild COVID-19. Study as a whole: TCR clusters showed largely donor specificity. Whole-study results and caveats: Those CD4+ clones that contracted were mainly in CM and EM (CD8+ ones in EMRA). Second-wave clones peaking on day 37 lacked confirmed SARS-CoV-2 specificity.

V shed 0 bases, J shed 3 bases, and the junction held 18 bases outside the gene matches. The CDR3 spans 21 residues. Germline values: CDR1 LGHNA, CDR2 YSLEER. This clonotype was counted many times. The antigen remains unidentified. TCRdb used MiXCR to reprocess the 5' RACE reads, holding one entry per CDR3 protein. The sample lists approximately 390,000 distinct CDR3 sequences, 15% to 20% seen once, with 20% to 25% in the top ten. The sequenced material came from PBMCs or a T cell subset sorted from them (not recorded which). J is TRBJ1-4 and V is TRBV4-3; 8 nucleotides match TRBD1. This receptor was identified in a man aged 18-30 years who had mild COVID-19 (a few samples of this study predate the infection). Cell type and time point are not known. The CDR3 loop is CASSQDQIPTRGPRANEKLFF. CDR3 DNA sequence: TGCGCCAGCAGCCAAGATCAAATCCCCACCAGGGGGCCTCGTGCTAATGAAAAACTGTTTTTT.